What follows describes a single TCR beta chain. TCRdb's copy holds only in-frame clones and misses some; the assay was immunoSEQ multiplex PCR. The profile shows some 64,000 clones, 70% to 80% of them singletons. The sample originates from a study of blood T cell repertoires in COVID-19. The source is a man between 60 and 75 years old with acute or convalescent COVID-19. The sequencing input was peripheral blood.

The CDR3 sequence is CATSPQDSDPNEQFF. CDR3 sequence (DNA): TGTGCCACCAGTCCCCAGGACAGTGATCCCAATGAGCAGTTCTTC. The V and J genes are TRBV15 and TRBJ2-1; tentatively, D is TRBD1 (6 bases). The V end was cut by 6 bases, the J end by 6 bases, with 18 bases between. The CDR3 extends over 15 amino acids. The germline V gene has CDR1 LNHNV and CDR2 YYDKDF (reference sequence).